Following are 32 T cell receptor beta chains from one sample sequenced in a study of graft-versus-host responses after intestinal transplantation. TCRdb keeps only in-frame clones here, not all; method: immunoSEQ multiplex PCR. Altogether about 120,000 clones are present, around 93% being singletons, with the ten largest covering roughly 0.5%. For these receptors, no antigen is known. The source material was unstimulated CD8+ T cells sorted from spleen or lymph node cells, sampled before intestinal transplant. All receptors derive from a human donor who received an intestinal transplant.

The chain couples TRBV4-1 to TRBJ1-2, with a weak D call TRBD1 (5 bases). The CDR3 has 13 residues. Trimming took 1 base from V and 6 from J, leaving 9 bases between them. The germline CDR1 and CDR2 sequences are MGHRA and YSYEKL. The CDR3 here is CASSQASQDGYTF. Here the CDR3 DNA reads TGCGCCAGCAGCCAAGCCTCACAGGATGGCTACACCTTC.

J is TRBJ2-7 and V is TRBV9, with TRBD2 as a possible D gene (6 bases). Looked up from germline, CDR1 is SGDLS and CDR2 is YYNGEE. V was shortened by 0 bases and J by 3 bases, with 10 bases between the two germline ends. The CDR3 loop spans 14 amino acids. DNA of the CDR3: TGTGCCAGCAGCGTAGAACCAGCGGGCTACGAGCAGTACTTC. Protein sequence: CASSVEPAGYEQYF. The complete variable domain, with remaining parts taken from reference TRBV9 and TRBJ2-7, reads DSGVTQTPKHLITATGQRVTLRCSPRSGDLSVYWYQQSLDQGLQFLIQYYNGEERAKGNILERFSAQQFPDLHSELNLSSLELGDSALYFCASSVEPAGYEQYFGPGTRLTVT.

V gene TRBV9 combines with J gene TRBJ2-1; a weak D match, TRBD2 (6 bases). V lost 0 bases and J 7 bases, leaving 17 bases between the germline ends. The length of the CDR3 is 16 residues. Germline CDR1 and CDR2: SGDLS and YYNGEE. CDR3 in DNA: TGTGCCAGCAGCGTAGTCGGGGGTTTTCGGGGAAATGAGCAGTTCTTC. It encodes CASSVVGGFRGNEQFF.

The chain joins TRBV21-1 to TRBJ2-7; the DNA was not compared with TRBD1, the D call given in the table. TRBV21-1 is noted as a pseudogene. CDR3 length equals 15 residues. In nucleotides, the CDR3 is TGTGCCAGCAGCAGGATTTGGGCTTGCTCCTACGAGCAGTACTTC. It codes for CASSRIWACSYEQYF.

This chain uses TRBV5-1 with TRBJ1-2, with TRBD1 matching 7 bases. The CDR3 is made up of 19 amino acids. V lost 4 bases, J lost 3 bases, and 21 bases stayed unmatched. Germline CDR1 reads SGHRS; CDR2 reads YFSETQ. The CDR3 reads CASSDGRKIRQGDDYGYTF. CDR3 sequence (DNA): TGCGCCAGCAGCGACGGGAGGAAAATCCGACAGGGAGACGACTATGGCTACACCTTC.

This clone appeared a single time. The J gene is TRBJ2-7, the V gene TRBV9; a possible D gene is TRBD2 (5 bases). Trimming took off 0 bases at V and 1 base at J, with 8 bases between the two ends. The CDR3 contains 14 residues. The germline gives CDR1 SGDLS, CDR2 YYNGEE. CDR3 DNA: TGTGCCAGCAGCGTAGAGCCGGGATCCTACGAGCAGTACTTC. Residues: CASSVEPGSYEQYF.

Only one count was recorded for this clone. The V and J genes are TRBV19 and TRBJ1-4; D ambiguous. Looked up from germline, CDR1 is LNHDA and CDR2 is SQIVND (reference sequence). The CDR3 runs to 15 residues. Between the trimmed V and J ends, which lost 5 bases and 7 bases, there was a span of 17 bases. The CDR3 nucleotides are TGTGCCAGTAGTTCTGGTAGCCCCTGGGGTGAAAAACTGTTTTTT. As protein: CASSSGSPWGEKLFF.

This clone has a single count. The chain recombines TRBV25-1 with TRBJ1-1, with 7 bases identical to TRBD1. With 7 bases clipped from V and 4 bases from J, the junction kept 6 bases outside the gene matches. In germline, CDR1 is MGHDK, CDR2 SYGVNS. There are 13 residues in the CDR3. CDR3 region: CASTTGWGTEAFF. CDR3 coding DNA: TGTGCCAGCACGACAGGGTGGGGCACTGAAGCTTTCTTT.

The gene calls are TRBV7-8 and TRBJ1-1; 7 positions agree with TRBD1. CDR1 is SGHVS, CDR2 FQNEAQ, per germline. V lost 3 bases, J lost 3 bases, and 13 bases stayed unmatched. The CDR3 length is 17 residues. CDR3: CASSFGSRGPGYTEAFF. CDR3 nucleotide sequence: TGTGCCAGCAGCTTCGGCTCGAGGGGGCCGGGTTACACTGAAGCTTTCTTT.

The chain combines TRBV7-6 with TRBJ1-1; D remains ambiguous. V was trimmed by 2 bases and J by 1 base, leaving 11 bases between them. The CDR3 is 15 amino acids. Germline V gene lookup returns CDR1 SGHVS and CDR2 FNYEAQ. The CDR3 DNA follows: TGTGCCAGCAGCTTATCGGACTCAGGGAACACTGAAGCTTTCTTT. Amino acids: CASSLSDSGNTEAFF.

The chain uses TRBV5-6 and TRBJ2-3, with unresolved D. Trimming cost V 5 bases and J 9 bases, with 19 bases left between them. This CDR3 is built from 14 residues. Germline V CDR1 and CDR2: SGHDT, YYEEEE. The DNA of the CDR3 is TGTGCCAGCAGAAATGCCCGGTCAGTCCCCACGCAGTATTTT. This codes for CASRNARSVPTQYF.

This chain's CDR3 is CASSDREDETQYF. CDR3 sequence (DNA): TGTGCCAGCAGCGACAGGGAAGACGAGACCCAGTACTTC. The rearrangement links TRBV27 to TRBJ2-5, with TRBD1 identical over 7 bases. The length of the CDR3 is 13 residues. J gave up 5 bases and V 6 bases, and 6 bases lay outside the gene matches. Germline V gene sequence: CDR1 MNHEY, CDR2 SMNVEV (reference sequence).

This chain connects TRBV7-6 to TRBJ1-2, with D unclear. The CDR3 runs 16 residues. V lost 0 bases, J lost 6 bases, and 17 bases lay in between. Germline CDR1 SGHVS, CDR2 FNYEAQ. The CDR3 loop reads CASSLASGGEANGYTF. CDR3 DNA sequence: TGTGCCAGCAGCTTAGCTTCCGGTGGGGAGGCAAATGGCTACACCTTC.

V and J are TRBV5-5 and TRBJ1-5; D is unclear. The length of the CDR3 is 15 residues. Between the trimmed V and J ends, which lost 2 bases and 3 bases, there was a span of 12 bases. Looked up from germline, CDR1 is SGHKS and CDR2 is YYEKEE (reference sequence). Here the CDR3 reads CASSLEWQDNQPQHF. CDR3 in DNA: TGTGCCAGCAGCTTAGAATGGCAGGACAATCAGCCCCAGCATTTT.

This clone was seen only a few times. Other DNA sequences in the same sample also yield this CDR3. The CDR3 loop reads CASSIGQGRYEQYF. In DNA form, the CDR3 reads TGTGCCAGTAGTATAGGGCAGGGACGATACGAGCAGTACTTC. The chain uses TRBV19 and TRBJ2-7, with D perhaps being TRBD1 or TRBD2 (5 bases each). V was cut by 1 base and J by 4 bases, with 11 bases left in between. The V gene's germline CDR1 is LNHDA and CDR2 SQIVND (reference sequence). The CDR3 consists of 14 residues. Using reference TRBV19 and TRBJ2-7 for the parts outside the CDR3, the full variable domain is DGGITQSPKYLFRKEGQNVTLSCEQNLNHDAMYWYRQDPGQGLRLIYYSQIVNDFQKGDIAEGYSVSREKKESFPLTVTSAQKNPTAFYLCASSIGQGRYEQYFGPGTRLTVT.

The rearrangement uses TRBV27 and TRBJ1-1; D not resolved. V was cut by 6 bases and J by 5 bases, with 13 bases left in between. The CDR3 contains 13 residues. The germline gives CDR1 MNHEY, CDR2 SMNVEV (reference sequence). Here the CDR3 DNA reads TGTGCCAGCAGCCCCAGAGTGGAAACTGAAGCTTTCTTT. Amino acid sequence: CASSPRVETEAFF.

The genes are TRBV7-8 and TRBJ2-7; TRBD1 or TRBD2 may be the D gene (5 bases each). Germline V gives CDR1 SGHVS, CDR2 FQNEAQ. V lost 8 bases, J lost 3 bases, and 20 bases lay in between. The CDR3 totals 15 residues. CDR3 amino acids: CASGPSGTTIYEQYF. CDR3 nucleotides: TGTGCCAGCGGCCCATCCGGGACCACAATCTACGAGCAGTACTTC.

The genes are TRBV6-4 and TRBJ2-2; 7 bases are shared with TRBD2. This CDR3 region has 16 residues. J gave up 4 bases and V 2 bases, and 7 bases lay outside the gene matches. Germline V gene data show CDR1 as MRHNA and CDR2 as SNTAGT. The CDR3 loop reads CASSDGAGVSTGELFF. The CDR3 region has the DNA TGTGCCAGCAGTGACGGTGCGGGAGTAAGCACCGGGGAGCTGTTTTTT.

Here the CDR3 reads CASNEGSGNTIYF. As DNA, the CDR3 is TGTGCCAGCAACGAGGGATCTGGAAACACCATATATTTT. J is TRBJ1-3 and V is TRBV25-1; D remains unclear. V lost 7 bases to trimming and J lost 1 base, with 8 bases between them. The germline V gene has CDR1 MGHDK and CDR2 SYGVNS. CDR3 length: 13 residues.

This chain connects TRBV7-9 to TRBJ2-4; D possibly corresponds to TRBD1 (6 bases). Trimming cost V 5 bases and J 5 bases, with 13 bases left between them. Per germline, CDR1 SEHNR and CDR2 FQNEAQ (reference sequence). CDR3 length: 14 residues. The CDR3 DNA reads TGTGCCAGCAGCCGAACAGGGCGCGAAAACATTCAGTACTTC. Translation gives CASSRTGRENIQYF.

The chain has TRBV28 and TRBJ2-7; TRBD1 might be the D (5 bases). The germline V and J ends were trimmed by 3 bases and 3 bases, with 12 bases remaining between them. Germline V gene lookup returns CDR1 MDHEN and CDR2 SYDVKM. The CDR3 contains 14 residues. In DNA form, the CDR3 reads TGTGCCAGCAGTTTTTCACAGACAGACTACGAGCAGTACTTC. Protein product: CASSFSQTDYEQYF.

This clone has only one observation. The CDR3 DNA is TGTGCCAGCAGTGGGGCTAGCGGATACACAGATACGCAGTATTTT. This translates into CASSGASGYTDTQYF. The chain employs TRBV2 and TRBJ2-3; 7 bases align to TRBD2. V shed 4 bases and J 2 bases; nucleotides not matched to a gene: 6. The CDR3 consists of 15 residues. Looked up from germline, CDR1 is SNHLY and CDR2 is FYNNEI.

This chain connects TRBV15 to TRBJ1-5; 8 nucleotides line up with TRBD1. J was trimmed by 2 bases and V by 2 bases; bases with no gene match: 2. The germline V gene has CDR1 LNHNV and CDR2 YYDKDF (reference sequence). The CDR3 runs to 15 residues. CDR3 nucleotides: TGTGCCACCAGCAGAACGACAGGGGGCAATCAGCCCCAGCATTTT. Translation gives CATSRTTGGNQPQHF.

The chain carries TRBV6-5 and TRBJ1-5, with TRBD1 matching 9 bases. The CDR3 consists of 15 residues. V shed 5 bases, J shed 5 bases, and the junction held 7 bases outside the gene matches. Germline V CDR1 and CDR2: MNHEY, SVGAGI. This chain's CDR3 is CASSKLGTGYQPQHF. The CDR3 DNA reads TGTGCCAGCAGTAAGTTAGGGACAGGGTATCAGCCCCAGCATTTT.

The gene calls are TRBV6-5 and TRBJ1-4, with D perhaps TRBD1 (6 bases). The CDR3 consists of 14 residues. V was shortened by 5 bases and J by 5 bases, with 12 bases between the two germline ends. Germline CDR1 and CDR2: MNHEY and SVGAGI. Written as DNA, the CDR3 is TGTGCCAGCAGTGAAGACAGGAGGAATGAAAAACTGTTTTTT. Translation gives CASSEDRRNEKLFF.

The rearrangement uses TRBV7-3 and TRBJ2-2, with 8 bases identical to TRBD2. Germline trimming cut 5 bases from V and 7 bases from J; bases unmatched to any gene: 9. This CDR3 spans 15 amino acids. The germline CDR1 and CDR2 sequences are SGHTA and FQGTGA. CDR3 in DNA: TGTGCCAGCAGCCCCAGCGGGAGTTGGGACGGGGAGCTGTTTTTT. Protein sequence: CASSPSGSWDGELFF.

The chain couples TRBV12-5 to TRBJ1-1; no definite D call. Germline V gene lookup returns CDR1 LGHNT and CDR2 FRNRAP. The CDR3 has 12 residues. The V end lost 6 bases, the J end lost 1 base, and 6 bases lay between the germline ends. This CDR3 is CASGHGNTEAFF. The CDR3 bases are TGTGCTAGTGGCCACGGGAACACTGAAGCTTTCTTT. Variable domain in full (rest from reference TRBV12-5 and TRBJ1-1): DARVTQTPRHKVTEMGQEVTMRCQPILGHNTVFWYRQTMMQGLELLAYFRNRAPLDDSGMPKDRFSAEMPDATLATLKIQPSEPRDSAVYFCASGHGNTEAFFGQGTRLTVV.

The chain is built from TRBV7-9 and TRBJ2-1; the match to TRBD2 covers 9 bases. The CDR3 runs to 17 residues. The V segment lost 3 bases and the J segment 5 bases; nucleotides outside the gene matches: 11. CDR1 SEHNR and CDR2 FQNEAQ come from the germline V gene (reference sequence). Written as DNA, the CDR3 is TGTGCCAGCAGCTTCGACAAAGGACTAGCGAAAGACAATGAGCAGTTCTTC. It specifies CASSFDKGLAKDNEQFF.

This clone was seen once. The chain joins TRBV30 to TRBJ2-2, with TRBD1 identical over 9 bases. V was clipped by 4 bases and J by 4 bases; unmatched bases: 4. The CDR3 length is 14 residues. Germline V gives CDR1 GTSNPN, CDR2 SVGIG (reference sequence). The CDR3 DNA reads TGTGCCTGGACGGGACAGGGAACCACCGGGGAGCTGTTTTTT. It codes for CAWTGQGTTGELFF.

V gene TRBV9 combines with J gene TRBJ2-2; TRBD1 matches at 8 bases. V shed 0 bases, J shed 5 bases, and the junction held 3 bases outside the gene matches. This CDR3 spans 15 amino acids. Germline V gene sequence: CDR1 SGDLS, CDR2 YYNGEE. The CDR3 reads CASSVERTGTGELFF. The CDR3 nucleotides read TGTGCCAGCAGCGTAGAGCGGACAGGGACCGGGGAGCTGTTTTTT.

V gene TRBV19 combines with J gene TRBJ1-1; perhaps TRBD1 as D (5 bases). This CDR3 contains 15 residues. Trimming removed 7 bases from V and 1 base from J, with 16 bases in between. Germline V gene sequence: CDR1 LNHDA, CDR2 SQIVND (reference sequence). Written as DNA, the CDR3 is TGTGCCAGTACTGGAGAGGGGAGTCGGAACACTGAAGCTTTCTTT. Encoded protein: CASTGEGSRNTEAFF.

V and J are TRBV7-3 and TRBJ2-2; TRBD2 matches 14 bases. CDR3 size: 16 residues. Germline lookup yields CDR1 SGHTA and CDR2 FQGTGA. V lost 5 bases and J lost 5; bases outside the gene matches: 4. The CDR3 region is CASSLGLAGDTGELFF. As DNA, the CDR3 is TGTGCCAGCAGCCTGGGACTAGCGGGAGATACCGGGGAGCTGTTTTTT.